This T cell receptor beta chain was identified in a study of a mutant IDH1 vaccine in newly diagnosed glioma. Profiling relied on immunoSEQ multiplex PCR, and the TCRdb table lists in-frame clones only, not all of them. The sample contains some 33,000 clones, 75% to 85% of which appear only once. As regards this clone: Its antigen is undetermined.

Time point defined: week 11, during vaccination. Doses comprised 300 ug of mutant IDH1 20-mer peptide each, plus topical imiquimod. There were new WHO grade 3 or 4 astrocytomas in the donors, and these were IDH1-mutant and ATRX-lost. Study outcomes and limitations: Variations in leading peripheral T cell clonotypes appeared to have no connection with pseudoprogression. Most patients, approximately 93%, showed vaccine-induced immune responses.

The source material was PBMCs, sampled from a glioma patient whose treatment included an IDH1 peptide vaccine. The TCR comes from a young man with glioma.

CDR3 DNA: TGTGCCAGCAGCTCTTACAACACAGATACGCAGTATTTT. It translates to CASSSYNTDTQYF. V is TRBV5-8 and J is TRBJ2-3, with D unclear. From germline, CDR1 is SGHTS and CDR2 YDEGEE. There are 13 residues in the CDR3. Trimming stripped 3 bases from V and 2 bases from J, with 7 bases between.